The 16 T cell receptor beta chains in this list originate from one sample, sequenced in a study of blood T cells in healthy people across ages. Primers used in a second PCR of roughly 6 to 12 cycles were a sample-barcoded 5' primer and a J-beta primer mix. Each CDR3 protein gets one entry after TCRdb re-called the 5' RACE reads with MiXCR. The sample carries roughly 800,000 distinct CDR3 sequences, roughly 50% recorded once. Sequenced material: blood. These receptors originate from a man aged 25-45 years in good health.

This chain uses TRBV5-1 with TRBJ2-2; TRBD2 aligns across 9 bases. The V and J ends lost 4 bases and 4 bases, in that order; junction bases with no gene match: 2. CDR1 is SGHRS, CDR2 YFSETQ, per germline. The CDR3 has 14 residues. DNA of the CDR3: TGCGCCAGCAGCCTTAGCGGGGGCACCGGGGAGCTGTTTTTT. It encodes CASSLSGGTGELFF.

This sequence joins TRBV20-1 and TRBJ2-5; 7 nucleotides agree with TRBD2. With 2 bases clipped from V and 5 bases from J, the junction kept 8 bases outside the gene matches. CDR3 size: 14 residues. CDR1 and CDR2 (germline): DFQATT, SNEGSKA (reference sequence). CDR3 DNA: TGCAGTGCTAGAAACGCGGGAGAAGGGGAGACCCAGTACTTC. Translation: CSARNAGEGETQYF.

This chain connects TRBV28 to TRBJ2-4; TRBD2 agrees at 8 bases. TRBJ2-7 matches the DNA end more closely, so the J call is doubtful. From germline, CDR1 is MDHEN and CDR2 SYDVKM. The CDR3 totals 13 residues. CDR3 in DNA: TGTGCCAGCTTCAAGCGGGAGTTCTACGAGCAGTACTTC. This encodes CASFKREFYEQYF.

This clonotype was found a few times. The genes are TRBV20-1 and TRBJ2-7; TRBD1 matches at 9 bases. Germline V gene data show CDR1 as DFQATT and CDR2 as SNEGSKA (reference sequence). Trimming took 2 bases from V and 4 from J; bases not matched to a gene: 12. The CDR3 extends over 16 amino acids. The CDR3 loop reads CSARYMGQGVGYEQYF. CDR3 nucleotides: TGCAGTGCTAGATATATGGGACAGGGTGTAGGATACGAGCAGTACTTC.

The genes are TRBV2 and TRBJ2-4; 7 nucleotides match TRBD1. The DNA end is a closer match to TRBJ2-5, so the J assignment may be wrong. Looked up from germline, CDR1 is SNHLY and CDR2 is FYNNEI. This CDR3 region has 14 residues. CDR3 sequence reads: CASTGTDHQETQYF. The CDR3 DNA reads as TGTGCCAGCACCGGGACAGACCACCAAGAGACCCAGTACTTC.

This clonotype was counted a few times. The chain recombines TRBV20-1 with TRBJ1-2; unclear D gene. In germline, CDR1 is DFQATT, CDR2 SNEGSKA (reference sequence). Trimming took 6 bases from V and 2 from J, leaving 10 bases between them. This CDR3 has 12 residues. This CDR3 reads CSARSANYGYTF. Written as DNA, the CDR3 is TGCAGTGCCCGTTCCGCCAACTATGGCTACACCTTC.

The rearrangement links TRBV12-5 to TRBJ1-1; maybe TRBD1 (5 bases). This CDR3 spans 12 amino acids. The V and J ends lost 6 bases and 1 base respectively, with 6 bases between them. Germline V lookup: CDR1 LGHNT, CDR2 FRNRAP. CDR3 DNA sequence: TGTGCTAGTGGGCAGGGGAACACTGAAGCTTTCTTT. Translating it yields CASGQGNTEAFF.

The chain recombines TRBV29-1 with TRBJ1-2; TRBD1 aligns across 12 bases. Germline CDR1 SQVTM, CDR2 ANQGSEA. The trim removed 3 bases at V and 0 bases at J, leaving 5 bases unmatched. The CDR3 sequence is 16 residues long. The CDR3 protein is CSVEGTGGEANYGYTF. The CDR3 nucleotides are TGCAGCGTTGAGGGGACAGGGGGCGAAGCTAACTATGGCTACACCTTC. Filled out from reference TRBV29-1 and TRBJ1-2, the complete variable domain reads SAVISQKPSRDICQRGTSLTIQCQVDSQVTMMFWYRQQPGQSLTLIATANQGSEATYESGFVIDKFPISRPNLTFSTLTVSNMSPEDSSIYLCSVEGTGGEANYGYTFGSGTRLTVV.

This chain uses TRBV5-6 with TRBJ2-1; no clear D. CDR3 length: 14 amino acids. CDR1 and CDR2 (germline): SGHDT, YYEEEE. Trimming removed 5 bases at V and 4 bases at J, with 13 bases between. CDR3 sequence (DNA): TGTGCCAGCAGAACGGACGGCCTTTACAATGAGCAGTTCTTC. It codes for CASRTDGLYNEQFF.

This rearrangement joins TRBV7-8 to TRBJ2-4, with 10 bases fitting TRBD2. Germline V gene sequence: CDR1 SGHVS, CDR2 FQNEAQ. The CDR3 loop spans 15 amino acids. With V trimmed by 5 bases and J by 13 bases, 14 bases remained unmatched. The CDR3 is CASSISSGRVYGQYF. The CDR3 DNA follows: TGTGCCAGCAGCATCTCTAGCGGGAGAGTTTACGGGCAGTACTTC. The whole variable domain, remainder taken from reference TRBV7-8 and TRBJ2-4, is GAGVSQSPRYKVAKRGQDVALRCDPISGHVSLFWYQQALGQGPEFLTYFQNEAQLDKSGLPSDRFFAERPEGSVSTLKIQRTQQEDSAVYLCASSISSGRVYGQYFGAGTRLSVL.

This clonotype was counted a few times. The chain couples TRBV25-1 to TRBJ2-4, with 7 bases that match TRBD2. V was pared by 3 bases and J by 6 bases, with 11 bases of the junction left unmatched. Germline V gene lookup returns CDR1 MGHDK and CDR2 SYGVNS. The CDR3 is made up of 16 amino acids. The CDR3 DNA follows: TGTGCCAGCAGTGATACGGGGAGGGCCGGGAGAAACATTCAGTACTTC. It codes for CASSDTGRAGRNIQYF.

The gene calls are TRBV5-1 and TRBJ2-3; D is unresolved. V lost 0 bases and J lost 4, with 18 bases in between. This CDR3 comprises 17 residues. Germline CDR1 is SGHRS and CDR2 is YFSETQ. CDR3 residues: CASSLAIQAVLADTQYF. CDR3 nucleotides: TGCGCCAGCAGCTTGGCCATTCAGGCGGTTTTGGCAGATACGCAGTATTTT.

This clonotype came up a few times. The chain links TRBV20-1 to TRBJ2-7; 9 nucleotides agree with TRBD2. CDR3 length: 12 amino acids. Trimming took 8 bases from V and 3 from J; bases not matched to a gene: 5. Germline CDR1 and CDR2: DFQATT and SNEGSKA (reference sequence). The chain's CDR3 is CSSLAGVYEQYF. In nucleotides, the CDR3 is TGCAGTTCACTAGCGGGTGTCTACGAGCAGTACTTC.

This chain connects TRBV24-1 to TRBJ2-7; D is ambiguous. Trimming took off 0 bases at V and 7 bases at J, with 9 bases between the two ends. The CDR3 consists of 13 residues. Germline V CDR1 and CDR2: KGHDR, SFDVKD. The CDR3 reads CATSDLSYNEQYF. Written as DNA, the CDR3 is TGTGCCACCAGTGATTTGTCCTACAATGAGCAGTACTTC.

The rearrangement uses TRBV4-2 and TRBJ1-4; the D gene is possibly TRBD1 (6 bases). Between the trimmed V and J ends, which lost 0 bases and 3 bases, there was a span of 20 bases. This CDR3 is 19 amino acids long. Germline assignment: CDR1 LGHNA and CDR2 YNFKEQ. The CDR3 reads CASSQEGAQRATANEKLFF. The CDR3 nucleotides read TGTGCCAGCAGCCAAGAGGGGGCTCAAAGGGCCACAGCTAATGAAAAACTGTTTTTT.

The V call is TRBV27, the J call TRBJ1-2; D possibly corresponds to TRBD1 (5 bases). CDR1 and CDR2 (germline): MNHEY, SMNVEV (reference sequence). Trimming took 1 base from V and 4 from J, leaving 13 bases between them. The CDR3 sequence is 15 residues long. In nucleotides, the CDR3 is TGTGCCAGCAGTTTATATCAGGGTCAGCCCTATGGCTACACCTTC. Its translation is CASSLYQGQPYGYTF.